What follows are 29 T cell receptor beta chains derived from one specimen sequenced in a study of blood T cell repertoires in COVID-19. Sequenced by immunoSEQ multiplex PCR; TCRdb stores in-frame clones only, minus some. The profile shows 94,000 or so clones, roughly 91% of them singletons. Sequenced input: peripheral blood. Source of these receptors: an elderly woman with active COVID-19.

The CDR3 DNA is TGTGCCAGCAGTTTCCAGGGGCGGGAAAAACTGTTTTTT. This sequence encodes CASSFQGREKLFF. This chain connects TRBV6-2 or TRBV6-3 to TRBJ1-4; D is possibly TRBD1 (6 bases). This CDR3 has 13 amino acids. Trimming shortened V by 4 bases and J by 8 bases, and 11 bases separated the two germline ends. The germline V gene encodes CDR1 MNHEY and CDR2 SVGEGT.

The rearrangement uses TRBV5-1 and TRBJ2-7; TRBD1 is a possible D gene (5 bases). This CDR3 has 14 amino acids. Trimming removed 2 bases at V and 3 bases at J, with 12 bases between. Germline V gives CDR1 SGHRS, CDR2 YFSETQ. DNA of the CDR3: TGCGCCAGCAGCTTTGGGGCGGATCACTACGAGCAGTACTTC. The encoded protein is CASSFGADHYEQYF.

In this sample, this clone turned up a few times. The V gene is TRBV19, the J gene TRBJ2-7; TRBD1 agrees at 10 bases. The J segment lost 2 bases and the V segment lost 6 bases, leaving 10 bases of the junction unmatched. Per the germline V gene, CDR1 is LNHDA and CDR2 is SQIVND (reference sequence). The length of the CDR3 is 16 residues. CDR3 DNA sequence: TGTGCCAGTAGAGACACCCGGGACAGGGGACCCTACGAGCAGTACTTC. This sequence encodes CASRDTRDRGPYEQYF.

The J gene is TRBJ2-1, the V gene TRBV7-2; D is perhaps TRBD2 (5 bases). V lost 3 bases and J 5 bases, leaving 8 bases between the germline ends. Germline V gives CDR1 SGHTA, CDR2 FQGNSA. The CDR3 runs to 13 residues. CDR3 protein: CASSFTRDNEQFF. In DNA, the CDR3 is TGTGCCAGCAGCTTTACTAGAGACAATGAGCAGTTCTTC.

V is TRBV28 and J is TRBJ2-7; 9 bases are shared with TRBD1. Per the germline V gene, CDR1 is MDHEN and CDR2 is SYDVKM. J was trimmed by 4 bases and V by 7 bases; bases with no gene match: 5. CDR3 length: 13 amino acids. The CDR3 coding sequence is TGTGCCAGCATGCGGGACAGGGTGTACGAGCAGTACTTC. It is translated as CASMRDRVYEQYF.

The chain is built from TRBV5-6 and TRBJ1-1; 8 bases map to TRBD1. CDR1 is SGHDT, CDR2 YYEEEE, per germline. CDR3 length equals 15 residues. V shed 4 bases and J 0 bases; nucleotides not matched to a gene: 5. DNA of the CDR3: TGTGCCAGCAGCCAGGTGGACAGGGTGAACACTGAAGCTTTCTTT. This translates into CASSQVDRVNTEAFF.

The V and J genes are TRBV19 and TRBJ1-1, with 10 bases lining up with TRBD1. V lost 6 bases and J lost 4; bases outside the gene matches: 2. The germline V gene encodes CDR1 LNHDA and CDR2 SQIVND (reference sequence). The CDR3 runs 13 residues. DNA for the CDR3: TGTGCCAGTAGGGACAGGGGGAGCACTGAAGCTTTCTTT. It codes for CASRDRGSTEAFF.

CDR3 amino acids: CASSSLAGAYEQYF. DNA of the CDR3: TGTGCCAGCAGCTCACTAGCGGGAGCCTACGAGCAGTACTTC. This chain links TRBV7-2 with TRBJ2-7, with TRBD2 matching 11 bases. V was pared by 4 bases and J by 2 bases, with 1 base of the junction left unmatched. CDR3 length: 14 residues. The germline V gene has CDR1 SGHTA and CDR2 FQGNSA. The whole variable domain, filled in from reference TRBV7-2 and TRBJ2-7, reads GAGVSQSPSNKVTEKGKDVELRCDPISGHTALYWYRQSLGQGLEFLIYFQGNSAPDKSGLPSDRFSAERTGGSVSTLTIQRTQQEDSAVYLCASSSLAGAYEQYFGPGTRLTVT.

This clone has just a few counts. The rearrangement joins TRBV6-6 to TRBJ2-7; tentatively, D is TRBD2 (5 bases). The germline CDR1 and CDR2 sequences are MNHNY and SVGAGI (reference sequence). The V and J ends lost 6 bases and 7 bases respectively, with 10 bases between them. CDR3 size: 11 residues. The CDR3 protein is CASRDLGEQYF. DNA of the CDR3: TGTGCCAGCAGGGACTTGGGGGAGCAGTACTTC.

V usage is TRBV19 and J usage is TRBJ2-7, with D unclear. The CDR3 covers 12 residues. V was clipped by 3 bases and J by 2 bases, with 5 bases between them. Germline V gene lookup returns CDR1 LNHDA and CDR2 SQIVND (reference sequence). CDR3: CASSITPYEQYF. CDR3 DNA: TGTGCCAGTAGTATTACTCCCTACGAGCAGTACTTC.

A single count supports this clone. This sequence joins TRBV18 and TRBJ1-5; 7 bases fit TRBD1. Trimming at V came to 4 bases and at J to 4 bases, leaving 4 bases not matched to a gene. The germline gives CDR1 KGHSH, CDR2 LQKENI. This CDR3 has 14 amino acids. The CDR3 is CASSLTGNNQPQHF. The CDR3 bases are TGTGCCAGCTCACTGACAGGGAATAATCAGCCCCAGCATTTT. Together with reference TRBV18 and TRBJ1-5, the CDR3 gives the full variable domain: NAGVMQNPRHLVRRRGQEARLRCSPMKGHSHVYWYRQLPEEGLKFMVYLQKENIIDESGMPKERFSAEFPKEGPSILRIQQVVRGDSAAYFCASSLTGNNQPQHFGDGTRLSIL.

The V gene is TRBV18, the J gene TRBJ2-3, with 7 bases fitting TRBD1. The germline CDR1 and CDR2 sequences are KGHSH and LQKENI. J lost 4 bases, V lost 2 bases, and 9 bases had no gene match. The CDR3 length is 16 residues. CDR3 in DNA: TGTGCCAGCTCACCAGGGACAGCAACAGGGGCAGATACGCAGTATTTT. This translates into CASSPGTATGADTQYF.

This clone was seen a single time. This rearrangement joins TRBV6-5 to TRBJ1-1; D gene uncertain. V gave up 3 bases and J gave up 0 bases, with 11 bases separating them. This CDR3 comprises 15 residues. Germline CDR1 MNHEY, CDR2 SVGAGI. The CDR3: CASSYSSRMNTEAFF. The CDR3 DNA reads as TGTGCCAGCAGTTATAGCAGCCGCATGAACACTGAAGCTTTCTTT.

The chain employs TRBV5-5 and TRBJ2-2, with TRBD1 identical over 9 bases. The junction had 6 bases not matched to a gene; V was cut back by 0 bases and J by 3 bases. CDR1 is SGHKS and CDR2 is YYEKEE in the germline V gene (reference sequence). The CDR3 runs to 17 residues. The chain's CDR3 is CASSLAPGTGYTGELFF. The CDR3 bases are TGTGCCAGCAGCTTGGCTCCCGGGACAGGGTACACCGGGGAGCTGTTTTTT.

The rearrangement joins TRBV5-5 to TRBJ2-7; D might be TRBD1 (6 bases). The CDR3 length is 13 residues. Germline CDR1 is SGHKS and CDR2 is YYEKEE (reference sequence). V lost 1 base and J 6 bases, leaving 11 bases between the germline ends. CDR3 region: CASSLHRAVEQYF. The CDR3 coding sequence is TGTGCCAGCAGCTTGCACAGGGCGGTCGAGCAGTACTTC.

This rearrangement joins TRBV7-2 to TRBJ1-2; no reliable D call. The CDR3 sequence is 16 residues long. Trimming cost V 1 base and J 8 bases, with 20 bases left between them. Germline V CDR1 and CDR2: SGHTA, FQGNSA. The DNA of the CDR3 is TGTGCCAGCAGCTTAGATGCGATGGCTTTGGCCGGGGGCTACACCTTC. Protein: CASSLDAMALAGGYTF. Drawing the rest from reference TRBV7-2 and TRBJ1-2, the complete variable domain is GAGVSQSPSNKVTEKGKDVELRCDPISGHTALYWYRQSLGQGLEFLIYFQGNSAPDKSGLPSDRFSAERTGGSVSTLTIQRTQQEDSAVYLCASSLDAMALAGGYTFGSGTRLTVV.

The gene calls are TRBV4-1 and TRBJ2-2, with TRBD2 matching 13 bases. V lost 1 base and J lost 5; bases outside the gene matches: 10. Per the germline V gene, CDR1 is MGHRA and CDR2 is YSYEKL. This CDR3 is 19 amino acids long. The CDR3: CASSQAPGLAGVNTGELFF. The CDR3 nucleotides read TGCGCCAGCAGCCAAGCTCCCGGACTAGCGGGAGTAAATACCGGGGAGCTGTTTTTT.

The chain couples TRBV10-3 to TRBJ2-1; 7 bases match TRBD1. The length of the CDR3 is 18 residues. Germline V lookup: CDR1 ENHRY, CDR2 SYGVKD. The trim removed 1 base at V and 4 bases at J, leaving 13 bases unmatched. The CDR3 coding sequence is TGTGCCATCAGTGAGTGGGTTCCGGGCCCAGGGGGTTACAATGAGCAGTTCTTC. As protein: CAISEWVPGPGGYNEQFF.

The chain recombines TRBV6-2 or TRBV6-3 with TRBJ2-3; D is perhaps TRBD2 (5 bases). Germline lookup yields CDR1 MNHEY and CDR2 SVGEGT. V lost 2 bases and J lost 1, with 10 bases in between. The CDR3 extends over 15 amino acids. CDR3 residues: CASSYRAGGTDTQYF. The CDR3 DNA reads as TGTGCCAGCAGTTACAGGGCGGGCGGCACAGATACGCAGTATTTT.

The CDR3 coding sequence is TGTGCCAGCGGCCAATTAAGCGGGAGGGTGTACGAGCAGTACTTC. Protein sequence: CASGQLSGRVYEQYF. The chain has TRBV5-5 and TRBJ2-7, with 10 bases aligning to TRBD2. Unmatched junction bases numbered 11, after V lost 7 bases and J lost 4 bases. In germline, CDR1 is SGHKS, CDR2 YYEKEE (reference sequence). The CDR3 has 15 residues.

The chain joins TRBV9 to TRBJ2-3; D is possibly TRBD2 (6 bases). Looked up from germline, CDR1 is SGDLS and CDR2 is YYNGEE. CDR3 length: 16 residues. Trimming removed 4 bases at V and 0 bases at J, with 15 bases between. This CDR3 is CASSPPGLTSTDTQYF. The CDR3 coding sequence is TGTGCCAGCAGCCCACCCGGACTAACTAGCACAGATACGCAGTATTTT.

The chain carries TRBV5-6 and TRBJ2-7; D is perhaps TRBD1 or TRBD2 (12 bases each). The CDR3 contains 19 residues. Germline CDR1 reads SGHDT; CDR2 reads YYEEEE. The V and J ends lost 4 bases and 6 bases respectively, with 32 bases between them. The CDR3 is CASSKMGQGASLAGGEQYF. CDR3 nucleotide sequence: TGTGCCAGCAGCAAAATGGGACAGGGGGCTTCACTAGCGGGAGGCGAGCAGTACTTC.

The rearrangement links TRBV11-2 to TRBJ2-5; D not resolved. Germline values: CDR1 SGHAT, CDR2 FQNNGV. The ends were cut back, 8 bases at V and 3 bases at J, with 7 bases in the middle. This CDR3 is built from 11 residues. This chain's CDR3 is CASLLKETQYF. CDR3 in DNA: TGTGCCAGCCTCTTAAAAGAGACCCAGTACTTC.

The chain employs TRBV7-2 and TRBJ2-7, with a weak D call TRBD2 (6 bases). This CDR3 is built from 16 residues. The V gene's germline CDR1 is SGHTA and CDR2 FQGNSA. V shed 5 bases and J shed 0 bases, with 17 bases lying between them. The CDR3 spells CASSKKGTLSSYEQYF. The CDR3 nucleotides are TGTGCCAGCAGCAAGAAAGGGACTCTTAGCTCCTACGAGCAGTACTTC.

This clone was recorded only once. The genes are TRBV21-1 and TRBJ1-5. TRBV21-1 is assigned pseudogene status. The CDR3 is made up of 12 amino acids. CDR3 region: CASIPFDQPQHF. The CDR3 region has the DNA TGTGCCAGCATTCCGTTTGATCAGCCCCAGCATTTT.

This clone has just one count. The CDR3, as DNA: TGTGCCAGCAGGGGGGGACAGGGTTCGGCTCGTCTGTTCTATGGCTACACCTTC. The encoded protein is CASRGGQGSARLFYGYTF. The chain carries TRBV27 and TRBJ1-2; TRBD1 aligns across 9 bases. V dropped 6 bases and J dropped 4; count of bases not matched to a gene: 18. The CDR3 loop spans 18 amino acids. CDR1 and CDR2 (germline): MNHEY, SMNVEV (reference sequence).

The chain has TRBV18 and TRBJ2-5; 8 bases match TRBD2. CDR1 is KGHSH, CDR2 LQKENI, per germline. The CDR3 contains 14 residues. The V gene end was trimmed by 0 bases and the J gene end by 5 bases; junction bases not matched to a gene: 2. CDR3 region: CASSPPSGSETQYF. CDR3 nucleotides: TGTGCCAGCTCACCACCGAGCGGGAGTGAGACCCAGTACTTC.

J is TRBJ2-1 and V is TRBV7-9, with unresolved D. CDR3 length equals 12 residues. V shed 2 bases and J shed 9 bases, with 8 bases lying between them. Germline lookup yields CDR1 SEHNR and CDR2 FQNEAQ (reference sequence). CDR3 in amino acids: CASSLSAGEQFF. CDR3 nucleotides: TGTGCCAGCAGCTTATCCGCAGGTGAGCAGTTCTTC.

The rearrangement joins TRBV2 to TRBJ1-5; D remains ambiguous. Per germline, CDR1 SNHLY and CDR2 FYNNEI. This CDR3 spans 13 amino acids. Deletions cut 6 bases from V and 9 bases from J, with 15 bases between. Written as DNA, the CDR3 is TGTGCCAGCAGCCAACTTACCGAGGGGCCCCAGCATTTT. Its translation: CASSQLTEGPQHF.